This is a list of T cell receptor beta chains from one sample in a study of T cell repertoires in cytomegalovirus infection. Their recognized antigens are unknown. Each CDR3 protein gets one entry after TCRdb re-called the reads with MiXCR. The data hold a few hundred thousand distinct CDR3 sequences, with roughly 25% observed a single time. Sequenced material: cultured PBMCs, taken from culture after CMV antigen stimulation. The receptors were sampled from a human donor in good health (CMV status not recorded). Some clones in this sample may be carry-over from other donors' samples. The CDR3 runs from the conserved cysteine through the conserved F or W. Fields, in order: CDR3 protein, CDR3 DNA, CDR3 length, J gene, clone size, D gene, V gene. D genes are given only for firm matches. Clone size is not always given. Where it is, it says once, few, many or a class for expanded clones.

CDR3: CASSISPMNTEAFF
DNA: TGTGCCAGTAGTATATCGCCGATGAACACTGAAGCTTTCTTT
length: 14
J: TRBJ1-1
size: few
D: -
V: TRBV19

CDR3: CASRRGTSGRLEQFF
DNA: TGTGCCAGCCGACGAGGGACTAGCGGGAGGCTTGAGCAGTTCTTC
length: 15
J: TRBJ2-1
size: -
D: TRBD2
V: TRBV12-3/TRBV12-4

CDR3: CASGNTDTQYF
DNA: TGTGCCAGTGGGAACACAGATACGCAGTATTTT
length: 11
J: TRBJ2-3
size: -
D: -
V: TRBV7-3

CDR3: CASSLFGSPETQYF
DNA: TGTGCCAGCAGCTTGTTTGGTTCTCCAGAGACCCAGTACTTC
length: 14
J: TRBJ2-5
size: -
D: -
V: TRBV5-6

CDR3: CASNDRESTGYTF
DNA: TGTGCCAGCAATGACAGGGAGAGCACTGGCTACACCTTC
length: 13
J: TRBJ1-2
size: few
D: TRBD1
V: TRBV19

CDR3: CASSQRDRGVAGANVLTF
DNA: TGCGCCAGCAGTCAGCGGGACAGGGGAGTCGCTGGGGCCAACGTCCTGACTTTC
length: 18
J: TRBJ2-6
size: few
D: TRBD1
V: TRBV23-1

CDR3: CSARRTGGTEAFF
DNA: TGCAGTGCTAGAAGAACGGGGGGTACTGAAGCTTTCTTT
length: 13
J: TRBJ1-1
size: -
D: -
V: TRBV20-1

CDR3: CASTILSGIGSNQPQHF
DNA: TGTGCCAGTACCATCCTATCAGGGATCGGGAGCAATCAGCCCCAGCATTTT
length: 17
J: TRBJ1-5
size: -
D: -
V: TRBV19

CDR3: CASSLGPKTKTDTQYF
DNA: TGTGCCAGCAGCTTAGGGCCCAAGACTAAAACAGATACGCAGTATTTT
length: 16
J: TRBJ2-3
size: many
D: -
V: TRBV7-2

CDR3: CASTYRTGRESGNTIYF
DNA: TGTGCCAGCACCTATAGGACAGGCCGGGAATCTGGAAACACCATATATTTT
length: 17
J: TRBJ1-3
size: -
D: TRBD1
V: TRBV7-9

CDR3: CASSLTNRRNTEAFF
DNA: TGTGCCAGCAGCTTAACCAACAGGAGAAACACTGAAGCTTTCTTT
length: 15
J: TRBJ1-1
size: few
D: -
V: TRBV7-3

CDR3: CASSLGGLADYNEQFF
DNA: TGTGCCAGCAGCTTGGGCGGACTAGCGGACTACAATGAGCAGTTCTTC
length: 16
J: TRBJ2-1
size: -
D: TRBD2
V: TRBV5-5

CDR3: CASMGLALITDTQYF
DNA: TGTGCCAGCATGGGACTAGCGCTTATCACAGATACGCAGTATTTT
length: 15
J: TRBJ2-3
size: -
D: TRBD2
V: TRBV12-3/TRBV12-4

CDR3: CASSPGAGLPSYNEQFF
DNA: TGTGCCAGCAGTCCAGGGGCGGGACTACCTTCCTACAATGAGCAGTTCTTC
length: 17
J: TRBJ2-1
size: -
D: -
V: TRBV7-9

CDR3: CSAILGGRGPETQYF
DNA: TGCAGTGCTATTCTCGGCGGGAGAGGCCCAGAGACCCAGTACTTC
length: 15
J: TRBJ2-5
size: -
D: TRBD2
V: TRBV20-1

CDR3: CASSLTSGRGDTQYF
DNA: TGTGCCAGCAGCTTGACTAGCGGGAGAGGGGATACGCAGTATTTT
length: 15
J: TRBJ2-3
size: -
D: TRBD2
V: TRBV7-3